What follows are 2 T cell receptor beta chains derived from one specimen sequenced in a study of blood T cell repertoires in COVID-19. Only in-frame clones appear in the TCRdb table, and some are missing; sequencing was by immunoSEQ multiplex PCR. The sample lists 200,000 to 250,000 clones, just under 90% seen once, with 1.2% in the top ten. What was sequenced was PBMCs or T cells enriched from blood (not recorded which). The source of these receptors is a man aged 25-40 years who had recovered from COVID-19.

The genes are TRBV7-6 and TRBJ1-3, with unresolved D. Germline CDR1 reads SGHVS; CDR2 reads FNYEAQ. The ends were cut back, 5 bases at V and 1 base at J, with 18 bases in the middle. The CDR3 runs to 17 residues. The CDR3 loop is CASSPDSTGISGNTIYF. The CDR3 DNA follows: TGTGCCAGCAGCCCAGATTCGACGGGAATATCTGGAAACACCATATATTTT.

This chain connects TRBV4-3 to TRBJ1-2, with D possibly TRBD1 on 6 matching bases. With 1 base removed from V and 6 bases from J, the gap between germline ends came to 6 bases. This CDR3 has 12 amino acids. Germline CDR1 LGHNA, CDR2 YSLEER. The CDR3 loop is CASSQGTDGYTF. The CDR3 DNA is TGCGCCAGCAGCCAAGGGACAGATGGCTACACCTTC.